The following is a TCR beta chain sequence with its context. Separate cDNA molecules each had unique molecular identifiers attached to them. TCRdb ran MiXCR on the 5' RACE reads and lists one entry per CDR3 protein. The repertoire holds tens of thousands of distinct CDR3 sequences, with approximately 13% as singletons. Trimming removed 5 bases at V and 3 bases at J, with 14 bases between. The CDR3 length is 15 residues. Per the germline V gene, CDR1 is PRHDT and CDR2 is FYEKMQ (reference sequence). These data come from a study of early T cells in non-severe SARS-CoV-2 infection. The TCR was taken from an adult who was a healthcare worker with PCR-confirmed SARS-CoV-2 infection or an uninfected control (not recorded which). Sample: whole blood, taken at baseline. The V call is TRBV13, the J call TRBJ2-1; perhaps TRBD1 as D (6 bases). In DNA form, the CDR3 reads TGTGCCAGCAGCCCCAGGGGAGCGGACTACAATGAGCAGTTCTTC. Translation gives CASSPRGADYNEQFF.